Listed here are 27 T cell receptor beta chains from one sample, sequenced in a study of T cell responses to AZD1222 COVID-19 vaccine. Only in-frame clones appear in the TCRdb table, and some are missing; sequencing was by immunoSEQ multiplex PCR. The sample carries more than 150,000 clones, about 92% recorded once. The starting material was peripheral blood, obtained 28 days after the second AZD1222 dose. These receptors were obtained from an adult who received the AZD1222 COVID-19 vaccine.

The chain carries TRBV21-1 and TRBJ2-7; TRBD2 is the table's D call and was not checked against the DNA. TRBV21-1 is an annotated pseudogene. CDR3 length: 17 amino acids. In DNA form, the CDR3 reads TGTGCCAGCAGCAATTGGGATACGAGGGTCGAAACCTACGAGCAGTACTTC. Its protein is CASSNWDTRVETYEQYF.

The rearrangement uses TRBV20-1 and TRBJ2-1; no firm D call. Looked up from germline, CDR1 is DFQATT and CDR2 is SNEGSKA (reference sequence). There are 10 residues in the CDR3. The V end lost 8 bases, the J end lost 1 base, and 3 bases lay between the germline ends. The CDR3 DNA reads TGCAGTCCATCCTACAATGAGCAGTTCTTC. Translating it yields CSPSYNEQFF.

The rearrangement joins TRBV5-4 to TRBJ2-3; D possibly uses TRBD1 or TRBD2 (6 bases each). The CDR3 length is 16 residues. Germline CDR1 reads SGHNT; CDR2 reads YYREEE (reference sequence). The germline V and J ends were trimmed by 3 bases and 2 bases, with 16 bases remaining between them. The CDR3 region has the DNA TGTGCCAGCAGCTCTCCCCAAGGGGGGAACACAGATACGCAGTATTTT. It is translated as CASSSPQGGNTDTQYF.

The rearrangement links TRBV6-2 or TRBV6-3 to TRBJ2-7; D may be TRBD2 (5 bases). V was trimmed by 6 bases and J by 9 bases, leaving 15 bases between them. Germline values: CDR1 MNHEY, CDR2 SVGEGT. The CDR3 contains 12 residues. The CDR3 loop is CASSLVNRGQYF. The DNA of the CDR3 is TGTGCCAGCAGCCTCGTAAACCGGGGGCAGTACTTC.

Here the CDR3 reads CASSHWDRGLEGYTF. In DNA, the CDR3 is TGCGCCAGCAGCCACTGGGACAGGGGGCTTGAGGGCTACACCTTC. The rearrangement links TRBV4-1 to TRBJ1-2; 12 positions agree with TRBD1. Trimming took 3 bases from V and 8 from J; bases not matched to a gene: 7. The CDR3 is 15 residues long. Per the germline V gene, CDR1 is MGHRA and CDR2 is YSYEKL.

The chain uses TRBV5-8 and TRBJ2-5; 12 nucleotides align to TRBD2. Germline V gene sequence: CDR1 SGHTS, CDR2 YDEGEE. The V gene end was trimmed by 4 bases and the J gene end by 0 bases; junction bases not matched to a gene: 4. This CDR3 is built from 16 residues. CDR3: CASSVGTSGHQETQYF. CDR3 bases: TGTGCCAGCAGCGTCGGGACTAGCGGGCACCAAGAGACCCAGTACTTC.

As DNA, the CDR3 is TGTGCCAGCAGCTCAACAGGCCAGGGCGCTAACTATGGCTACACCTTC. Translated, it gives CASSSTGQGANYGYTF. This chain connects TRBV7-9 to TRBJ1-2; D is possibly TRBD1 (5 bases). CDR3 length equals 16 residues. Germline lookup yields CDR1 SEHNR and CDR2 FQNEAQ (reference sequence). The ends were cut back, 4 bases at V and 0 bases at J, with 15 bases in the middle.

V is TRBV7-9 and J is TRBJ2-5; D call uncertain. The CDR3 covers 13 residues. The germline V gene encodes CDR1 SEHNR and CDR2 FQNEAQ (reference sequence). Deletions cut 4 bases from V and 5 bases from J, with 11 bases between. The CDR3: CASSSEFGETQYF. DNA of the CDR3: TGTGCCAGCAGCTCTGAGTTTGGGGAGACCCAGTACTTC.

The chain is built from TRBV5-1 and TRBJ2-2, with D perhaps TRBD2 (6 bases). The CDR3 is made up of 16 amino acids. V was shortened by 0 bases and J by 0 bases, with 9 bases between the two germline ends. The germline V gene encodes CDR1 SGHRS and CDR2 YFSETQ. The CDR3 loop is CASSLAASANTGELFF. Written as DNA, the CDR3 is TGCGCCAGCAGCTTGGCGGCTAGCGCGAACACCGGGGAGCTGTTTTTT.

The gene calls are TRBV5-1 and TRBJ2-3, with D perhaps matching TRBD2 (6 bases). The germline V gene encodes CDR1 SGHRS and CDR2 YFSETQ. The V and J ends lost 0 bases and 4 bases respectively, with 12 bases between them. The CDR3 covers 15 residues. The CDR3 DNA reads TGCGCCAGCAGCTTGGTGCCGGGGGTATCAGATACGCAGTATTTT. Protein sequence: CASSLVPGVSDTQYF.

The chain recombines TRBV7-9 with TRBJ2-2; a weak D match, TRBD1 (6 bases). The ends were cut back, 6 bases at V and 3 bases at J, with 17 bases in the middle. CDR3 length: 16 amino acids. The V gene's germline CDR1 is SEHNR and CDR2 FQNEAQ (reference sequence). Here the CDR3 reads CASSPDSLLHTGELFF. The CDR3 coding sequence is TGTGCCAGCAGTCCGGACAGCCTCTTACACACCGGGGAGCTGTTTTTT. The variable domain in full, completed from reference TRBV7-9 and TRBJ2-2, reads DTGVSQNPRHKITKRGQNVTFRCDPISEHNRLYWYRQTLGQGPEFLTYFQNEAQLEKSRLLSDRFSAERPKGSFSTLEIQRTEQGDSAMYLCASSPDSLLHTGELFFGEGSRLTVL.

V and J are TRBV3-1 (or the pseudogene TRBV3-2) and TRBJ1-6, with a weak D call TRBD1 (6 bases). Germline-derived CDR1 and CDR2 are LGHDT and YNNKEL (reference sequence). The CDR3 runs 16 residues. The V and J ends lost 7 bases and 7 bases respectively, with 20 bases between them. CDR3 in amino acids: CASTTPGGPLNSPLHF. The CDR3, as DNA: TGTGCCAGCACTACTCCGGGGGGCCCCCTCAATTCACCCCTCCACTTT.

The CDR3 DNA sequence: TGTGCCAGCAGATCCAGGGGATCCGGAAACACCATATATTTT. This codes for CASRSRGSGNTIYF. V gene TRBV6-5 combines with J gene TRBJ1-3; maybe TRBD1 (6 bases). The germline CDR1 and CDR2 sequences are MNHEY and SVGAGI. The CDR3 consists of 14 residues. The ends were cut back, 6 bases at V and 4 bases at J, with 13 bases in the middle.

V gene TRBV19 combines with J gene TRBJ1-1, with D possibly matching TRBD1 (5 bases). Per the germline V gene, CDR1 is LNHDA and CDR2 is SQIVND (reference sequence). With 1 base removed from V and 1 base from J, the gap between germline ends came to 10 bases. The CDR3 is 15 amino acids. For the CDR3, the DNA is TGTGCCAGTAGTATAGTGGCAGGGCCGAACACTGAAGCTTTCTTT. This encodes CASSIVAGPNTEAFF. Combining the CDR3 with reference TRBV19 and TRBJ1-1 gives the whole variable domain DGGITQSPKYLFRKEGQNVTLSCEQNLNHDAMYWYRQDPGQGLRLIYYSQIVNDFQKGDIAEGYSVSREKKESFPLTVTSAQKNPTAFYLCASSIVAGPNTEAFFGQGTRLTVV.

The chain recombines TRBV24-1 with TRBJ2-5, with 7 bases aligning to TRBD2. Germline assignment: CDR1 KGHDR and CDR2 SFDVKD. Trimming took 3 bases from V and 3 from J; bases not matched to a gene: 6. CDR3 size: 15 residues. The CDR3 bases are TGTGCCACCAGTGATCAGCGGGGCTTTAAAGAGACCCAGTACTTC. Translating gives CATSDQRGFKETQYF.

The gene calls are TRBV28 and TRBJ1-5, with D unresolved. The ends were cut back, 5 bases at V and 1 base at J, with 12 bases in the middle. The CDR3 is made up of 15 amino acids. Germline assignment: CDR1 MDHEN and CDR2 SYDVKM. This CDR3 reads CASSPPNQSNQPQHF. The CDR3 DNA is TGTGCCAGCAGTCCACCCAACCAGAGCAATCAGCCCCAGCATTTT.

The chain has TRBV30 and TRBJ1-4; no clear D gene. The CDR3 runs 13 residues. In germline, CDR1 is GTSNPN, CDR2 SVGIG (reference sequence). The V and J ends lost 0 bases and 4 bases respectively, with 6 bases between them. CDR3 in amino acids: CAWSVNSNEKLFF. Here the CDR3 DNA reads TGTGCCTGGAGTGTTAACAGTAATGAAAAACTGTTTTTT.

The DNA of the CDR3 is TGCAGCGCCCAGGGGGCGCGGGAGCAGTACTTC. It translates to CSAQGAREQYF. The V call is TRBV29-1, the J call TRBJ2-7, with 8 nucleotides matching TRBD1. V was clipped by 7 bases and J by 7 bases; unmatched bases: 6. The CDR3 loop spans 11 amino acids. Germline loops: CDR1 SQVTM, CDR2 ANQGSEA.

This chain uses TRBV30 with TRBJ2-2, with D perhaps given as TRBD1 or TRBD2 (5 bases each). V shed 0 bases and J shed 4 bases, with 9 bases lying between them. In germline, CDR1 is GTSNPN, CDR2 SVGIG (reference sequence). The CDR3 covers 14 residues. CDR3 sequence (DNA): TGTGCCTGGAGTGTCGTGGGGACCACCGGGGAGCTGTTTTTT. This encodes CAWSVVGTTGELFF.

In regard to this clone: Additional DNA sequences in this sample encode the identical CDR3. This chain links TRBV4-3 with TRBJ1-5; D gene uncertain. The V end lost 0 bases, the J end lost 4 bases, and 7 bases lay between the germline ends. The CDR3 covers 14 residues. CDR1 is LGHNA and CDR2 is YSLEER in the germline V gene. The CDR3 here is CASSQERSNQPQHF. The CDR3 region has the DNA TGCGCCAGCAGCCAAGAACGCAGTAATCAGCCCCAGCATTTT.

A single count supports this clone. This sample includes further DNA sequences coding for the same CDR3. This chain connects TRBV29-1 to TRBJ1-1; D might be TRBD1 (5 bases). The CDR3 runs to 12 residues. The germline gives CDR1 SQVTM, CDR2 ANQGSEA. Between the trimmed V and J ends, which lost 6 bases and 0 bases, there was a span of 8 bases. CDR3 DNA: TGCAGCGTCGGACACATGAACACTGAAGCTTTCTTT. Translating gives CSVGHMNTEAFF.

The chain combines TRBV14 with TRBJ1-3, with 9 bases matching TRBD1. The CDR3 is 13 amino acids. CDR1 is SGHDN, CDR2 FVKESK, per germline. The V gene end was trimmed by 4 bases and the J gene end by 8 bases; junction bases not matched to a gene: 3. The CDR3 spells CASSRQGVDTIYF. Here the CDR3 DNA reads TGTGCCAGCAGCCGACAGGGGGTGGACACCATATATTTT.

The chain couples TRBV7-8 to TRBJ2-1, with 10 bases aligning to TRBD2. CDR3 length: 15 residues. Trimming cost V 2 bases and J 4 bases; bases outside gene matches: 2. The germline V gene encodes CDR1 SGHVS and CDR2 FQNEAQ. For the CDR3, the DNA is TGTGCCAGCAGCTTAACAGCGGGAGGGTACAATGAGCAGTTCTTC. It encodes CASSLTAGGYNEQFF.

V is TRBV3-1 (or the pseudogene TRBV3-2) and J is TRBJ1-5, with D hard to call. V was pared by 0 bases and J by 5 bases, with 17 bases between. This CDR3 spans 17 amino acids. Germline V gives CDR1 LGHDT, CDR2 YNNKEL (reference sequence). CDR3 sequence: CASSQESGRVGDQPQHF. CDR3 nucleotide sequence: TGTGCCAGCAGCCAAGAATCGGGGAGGGTGGGAGATCAGCCCCAGCATTTT.

This chain's CDR3 is CASSGGGKNIQYF. The DNA of the CDR3 is TGTGCCAGCAGTGGGGGCGGCAAAAACATTCAGTACTTC. J is TRBJ2-4 and V is TRBV12-3 or TRBV12-4; tentatively, D is TRBD1 (6 bases). Trimming removed 5 bases at V and 3 bases at J, with 8 bases between. This CDR3 has 13 residues.

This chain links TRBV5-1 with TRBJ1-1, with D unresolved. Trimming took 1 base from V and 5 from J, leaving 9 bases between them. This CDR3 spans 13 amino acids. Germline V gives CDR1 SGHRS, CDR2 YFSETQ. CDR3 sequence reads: CASSLSGPTEAFF. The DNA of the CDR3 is TGCGCCAGCAGCTTGAGTGGGCCGACTGAAGCTTTCTTT.

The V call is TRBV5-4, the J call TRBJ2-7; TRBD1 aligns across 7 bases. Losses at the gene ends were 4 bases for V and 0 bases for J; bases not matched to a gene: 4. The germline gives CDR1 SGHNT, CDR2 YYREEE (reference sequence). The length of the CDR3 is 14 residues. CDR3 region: CASSPDRSSYEQYF. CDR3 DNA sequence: TGTGCCAGCAGCCCGGACAGGAGCTCCTACGAGCAGTACTTC.